The rows below give T cell receptor beta chains drawn from one sample of a study of blood T cell repertoires in COVID-19. The assay was immunoSEQ multiplex PCR, and TCRdb's table has in-frame clones only and misses some. The data hold about 250,000 clones, with about four fifths observed a single time. Sequencing was done on a sample of PBMCs or T cells enriched from blood (not recorded which). Receptors were obtained from a man aged 35 to 55 who had been exposed to COVID-19. Each CDR3 is given with its conserved first and last residue.

V gene	J gene	CDR3 protein
TRBV2	TRBJ2-1	CASSLAGGPYNEQFF
TRBV6-5	TRBJ1-1	CASRGPGMNTEAFF
TRBV5-6	TRBJ1-2	CASSYGGGIQGYGYTF
TRBV6-2/TRBV6-3	TRBJ2-5	CASSYGPSGNPQETQYF
TRBV10-3	TRBJ2-7	CAISESTGGNYEQYF
TRBV5-1	TRBJ2-1	CASSVGLASDNEQFF
TRBV29-1	TRBJ2-5	CSVLTGLGETQYF
TRBV7-7	TRBJ2-7	CASSSQAGGIYEQYF
TRBV29-1	TRBJ2-1	CSVVVTGRPEQFF
TRBV11-2	TRBJ1-2	CASSLSGASYGYTF
TRBV12-3/TRBV12-4	TRBJ1-2	CASSLGQGYGYTF
TRBV30	TRBJ2-5	CAWSGGLQETQYF
TRBV29-1	TRBJ2-2	CSAAVTSGSDGELFF
TRBV28	TRBJ1-2	CASSFTGGAYGYTF
TRBV6-5	TRBJ1-5	CASRSGGGRNQPQHF
TRBV6-5	TRBJ2-1	CASSLGANLGYNEQFF
TRBV18	TRBJ1-5	CASSKQGTGQPQHF
TRBV24-1	TRBJ1-5	CATSDDSVKPQHF
TRBV19	TRBJ2-1	CASSIQRPYNEQFF
TRBV7-8	TRBJ1-5	CASSFAENQPQHF
TRBV30	TRBJ2-7	CAWSLGGEQYF
TRBV12-3/TRBV12-4	TRBJ2-7	CASSLRGRFEQYF
TRBV6-5	TRBJ2-4	CASSPGTAFYF
TRBV30	TRBJ1-3	CAWSDNSGNTIYF
TRBV7-9	TRBJ1-3	CASSHPVREANTIYF
TRBV9	TRBJ1-1	CASSPQGQDNTEAFF
TRBV30	TRBJ2-1	CAWSGFGNRLSLFYNEQFF